This T cell receptor (beta chain) was recorded in a study of T cells in Graves' hyperthyroidism and ophthalmopathy. General study findings and limits: Most thyroid clonotypes expanded above 0.001 appeared in blood too.

The investigators amplified TCR beta CDR3 regions from RNA transcripts. The HTBI primer set drove a first-round RT-PCR of the TCR CDR3. TCRdb re-derived calls from the multiplex PCR reads in MiXCR, one entry per CDR3 protein. The sample holds about 680,000 distinct CDR3 sequences, around a third seen once. CDR3 size: 14 residues. Trimming removed 8 bases from V and 2 bases from J; junction bases left unmatched: 6. As to this clonotype: What it binds is unknown.

The sample taken for sequencing was blood. The J gene is TRBJ1-5, the V gene TRBV12-3 or TRBV12-4; 7 nucleotides line up with TRBD1. The sequence was obtained from a woman aged 40 to 55 with Graves' hyperthyroidism. The CDR3: CASRLRGRNQPQHF. The DNA of the CDR3 is TGTGCCAGCCGGCTGAGGGGGCGCAATCAGCCCCAGCATTTT.